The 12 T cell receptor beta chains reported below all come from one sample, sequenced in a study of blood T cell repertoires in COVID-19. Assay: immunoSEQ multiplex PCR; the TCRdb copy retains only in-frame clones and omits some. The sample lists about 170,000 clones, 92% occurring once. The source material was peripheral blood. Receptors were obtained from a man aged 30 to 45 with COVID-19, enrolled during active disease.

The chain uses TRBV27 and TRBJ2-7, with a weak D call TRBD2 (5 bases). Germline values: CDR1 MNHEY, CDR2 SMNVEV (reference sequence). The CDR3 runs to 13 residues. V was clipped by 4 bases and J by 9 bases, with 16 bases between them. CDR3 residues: CASSYEGRSGQYF. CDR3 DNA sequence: TGTGCCAGCAGTTATGAGGGCCGCTCTGGGCAGTACTTC.

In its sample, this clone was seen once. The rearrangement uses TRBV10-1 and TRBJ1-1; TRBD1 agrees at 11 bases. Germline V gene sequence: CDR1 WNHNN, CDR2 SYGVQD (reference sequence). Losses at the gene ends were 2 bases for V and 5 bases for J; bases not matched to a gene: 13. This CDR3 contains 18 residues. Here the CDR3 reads CASSEPPKGTGGWTEAFF. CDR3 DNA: TGCGCCAGCAGTGAGCCACCGAAAGGGACAGGGGGTTGGACTGAAGCTTTCTTT.

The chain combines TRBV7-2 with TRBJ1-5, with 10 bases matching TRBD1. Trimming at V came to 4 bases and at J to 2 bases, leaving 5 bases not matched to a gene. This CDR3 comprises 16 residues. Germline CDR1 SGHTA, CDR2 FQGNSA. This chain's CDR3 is CASSWGQGKGNQPQHF. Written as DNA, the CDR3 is TGTGCCAGCAGCTGGGGACAGGGGAAGGGCAATCAGCCCCAGCATTTT.

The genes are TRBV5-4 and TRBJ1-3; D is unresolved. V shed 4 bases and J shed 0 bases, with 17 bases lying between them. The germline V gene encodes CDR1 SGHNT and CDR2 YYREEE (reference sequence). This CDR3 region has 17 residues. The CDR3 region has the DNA TGTGCCAGCAGCAAACTTATCGACCCAGGCTCTGGAAACACCATATATTTT. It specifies CASSKLIDPGSGNTIYF.

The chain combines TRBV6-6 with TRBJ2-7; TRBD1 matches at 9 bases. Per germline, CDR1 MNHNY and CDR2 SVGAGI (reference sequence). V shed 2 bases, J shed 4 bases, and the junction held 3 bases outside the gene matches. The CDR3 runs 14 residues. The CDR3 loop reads CASSYLGQGYEQYF. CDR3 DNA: TGTGCCAGCAGTTACCTGGGACAGGGTTACGAGCAGTACTTC.

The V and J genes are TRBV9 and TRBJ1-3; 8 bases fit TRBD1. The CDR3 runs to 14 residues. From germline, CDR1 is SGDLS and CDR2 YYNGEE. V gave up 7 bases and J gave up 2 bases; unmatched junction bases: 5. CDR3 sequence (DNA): TGTGCCAGCTCCCCGACAGGGGCTGGAAACACCATATATTTT. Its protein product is CASSPTGAGNTIYF. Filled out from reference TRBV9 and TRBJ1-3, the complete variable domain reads DSGVTQTPKHLITATGQRVTLRCSPRSGDLSVYWYQQSLDQGLQFLIQYYNGEERAKGNILERFSAQQFPDLHSELNLSSLELGDSALYFCASSPTGAGNTIYFGEGSWLTVV.

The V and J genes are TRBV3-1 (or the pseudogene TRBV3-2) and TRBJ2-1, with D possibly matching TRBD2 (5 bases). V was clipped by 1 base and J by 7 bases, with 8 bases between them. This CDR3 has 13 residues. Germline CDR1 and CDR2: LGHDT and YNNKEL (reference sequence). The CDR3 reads CASSQVRGNEQFF. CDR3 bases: TGTGCCAGCAGCCAAGTTCGCGGGAATGAGCAGTTCTTC.

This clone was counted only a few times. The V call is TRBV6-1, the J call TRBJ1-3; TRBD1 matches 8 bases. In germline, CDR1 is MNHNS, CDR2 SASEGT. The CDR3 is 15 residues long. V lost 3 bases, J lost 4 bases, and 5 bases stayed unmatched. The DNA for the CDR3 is TGTGCCAGCAGTGATCAGGGGGCGCAAGGAAACACCATATATTTT. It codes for CASSDQGAQGNTIYF.

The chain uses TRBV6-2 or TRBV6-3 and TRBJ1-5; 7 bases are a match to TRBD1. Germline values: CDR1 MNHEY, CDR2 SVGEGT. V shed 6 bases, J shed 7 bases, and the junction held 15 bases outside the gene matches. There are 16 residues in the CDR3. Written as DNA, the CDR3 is TGTGCCAGCAGCTTCAGCATCACAGGGGTTTGGCAGCCCCAGCATTTT. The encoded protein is CASSFSITGVWQPQHF.

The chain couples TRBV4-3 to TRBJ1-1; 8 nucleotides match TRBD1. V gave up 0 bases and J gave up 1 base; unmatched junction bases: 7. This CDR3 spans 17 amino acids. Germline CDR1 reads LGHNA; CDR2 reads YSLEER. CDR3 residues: CASSQEGGGQENTEAFF. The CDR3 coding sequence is TGCGCCAGCAGCCAAGAAGGGGGGGGACAGGAGAACACTGAAGCTTTCTTT.

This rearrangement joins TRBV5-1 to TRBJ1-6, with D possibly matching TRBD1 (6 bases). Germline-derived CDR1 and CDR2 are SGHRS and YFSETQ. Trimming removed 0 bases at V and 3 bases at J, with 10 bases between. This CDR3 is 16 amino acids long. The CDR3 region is CASSLARTDYNSPLHF. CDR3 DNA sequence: TGCGCCAGCAGCTTGGCCCGGACAGACTATAATTCACCCCTCCACTTT.

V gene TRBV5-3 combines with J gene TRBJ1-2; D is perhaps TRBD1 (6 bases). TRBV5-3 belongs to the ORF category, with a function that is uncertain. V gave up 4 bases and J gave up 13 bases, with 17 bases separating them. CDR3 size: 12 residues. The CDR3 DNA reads TGTGCCAGAAGCCTGAGGACAGACCCATCCACCTTC. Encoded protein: CARSLRTDPSTF.